The T cell receptor (beta chain) described here comes from a study of T-cell reconstitution after alpha-beta-depleted transplantation in children. This sample's TCRbeta library carried unique molecular identifier barcodes. TCRdb fed the PCR reads into MiXCR, producing one record per CDR3 protein. The table has some 390,000 distinct CDR3 sequences, just over 20% seen once; the top ten hold less than 4.5%. This clonotype came up many times. V shed 6 bases, J shed 6 bases, and the junction held 4 bases outside the gene matches. The CDR3 has 13 residues. Per germline, CDR1 SQVTM and CDR2 ANQGSEA. This TCR was sampled from a human donor who donated a stem cell graft to a child with acute myeloid leukemia. This specimen consisted of PBMCs from the stem cell graft donor, obtained from the stem cell graft. V gene TRBV29-1 combines with J gene TRBJ2-1, with TRBD2 identical over 11 bases. This CDR3 is CSVPGTSGNEQFF. CDR3 coding DNA: TGCAGCGTCCCAGGGACTAGCGGCAATGAGCAGTTCTTC.